This T cell receptor beta chain comes out of a study of PD-L1 blockade in urothelial cancer. About the study: The year 2014 saw patients start atezolizumab, 1,200 mg intravenously every 3 weeks. It was at 3 weeks (second dose) and 6 weeks after treatment start that blood was analyzed.

Noted time point: pretreatment peripheral blood. Patient sample counts ranged from 1 to 8, pretreatment and on-treatment. Assay: immunoSEQ multiplex PCR; the TCRdb copy retains only in-frame clones and omits some. The sample yields approximately 86,000 clones, 85% seen once. Germline CDR1 and CDR2: ENHRY and SYGVKD. This CDR3 comprises 11 residues. Trimming left V 10 bases short and J 4 bases short, with 8 bases between. Sequencing used PBMCs, obtained around atezolizumab (anti-PD-L1) treatment. The clonotype comes from a man between 35 and 55 years old with urothelial cancer. The chain combines TRBV10-3 with TRBJ1-3; D unclear. The CDR3 spells CATRQGNTIYF. The CDR3 DNA reads as TGTGCCACTCGCCAGGGAAACACCATATATTTT.